This T cell receptor beta chain stems from a study of Ad26.COV2.S vaccination and SARS-CoV-2 variants. Treatment meaning: some 20 received Ad26.COV2.S at low or high dose, single or two shots; about 5 received placebo; per-sample allocation not given. Samples analyzed were those drawn on day 63 after the first vaccine or placebo injection. Profiled with immunoSEQ multiplex PCR; TCRdb holds only in-frame clones, not every one. Of 350,000 to 500,000 clones in the sample, more than 80% were seen once. Trimming stripped 3 bases from V and 3 bases from J, with 12 bases between. The CDR3 spans 14 residues. Per the germline V gene, CDR1 is DFQATT and CDR2 is SNEGSKA (reference sequence).

The receptor was isolated from a person between 18 and 59 years old who received the Ad26.COV2.S COVID-19 vaccine or a placebo. The sample was peripheral blood, taken in a trial of Ad26.COV2.S vaccine versus placebo. The J gene is TRBJ1-5, the V gene TRBV20-1; maybe TRBD1 (5 bases). The CDR3 DNA sequence: TGCAGTGCTAGTGACCCGGGACTCAATCAGCCCCAGCATTTT. This sequence encodes CSASDPGLNQPQHF.